A selection of T cell receptor beta chains follows, all from one sample in a study of OX40 agonist ivuxolimab in advanced cancers. Profiling relied on immunoSEQ multiplex PCR, and the TCRdb table lists in-frame clones only, not all of them. The sample holds 50,000 or so clones, around 82% seen once. Sequencing was performed on CD4+ or CD8+ T cells sorted from blood, taken in a trial of the OX40 agonist ivuxolimab. The receptors stem from an adult with an advanced solid tumor such as melanoma, head and neck, liver or kidney cancer. The CDR3 runs from the conserved cysteine through the conserved F or W.

>TRBV21-1|TRBJ2-7
CASSLSKQGIYEQYF
>TRBV5-4|TRBJ1-2
CASSLGTGVNYGYTF
>TRBV6-6|TRBJ2-5
CASSSGRIKETQYF
>TRBV28|TRBJ2-3
CASSSPREPTDTQYF
>TRBV19|TRBJ2-7
CASSTDLRATYEQYF
>TRBV6-1|TRBJ1-4
CASSEVDRGREKLFF
>TRBV5-1|TRBJ2-6
CASTEGGVGANVLTF
>TRBV7-9|TRBJ1-2
CASSAIGAHGYTF
>TRBV5-4|TRBJ1-5
CASSFGGGSNQPQHF
>TRBV6-1|TRBJ2-1
CASSQVSYNEQFF
>TRBV10-3|TRBJ2-7
CAISVAGLAGDEQYF
>TRBV7-2|.
CASSPRFGHYEQYF
>TRBV2|TRBJ1-2
CASNDQGAGGYTF
>TRBV6-6|TRBJ2-7
CASSYSGQVSYEQYF
>TRBV2|TRBJ2-7
CASNYKLAGPAYEQYF
>TRBV28|.
CASRGSYEQYF
>TRBV2|TRBJ1-5
CASTGTGYQPQHF
>TRBV6-1|TRBJ1-1
CASGVIYTEAFF
>TRBV9|TRBJ2-2
CASSAGHSNTGELFF
>TRBV6-1|TRBJ2-7
CASSVRESAYEQYF
>TRBV14|TRBJ2-6
CASSQYPRRGPSSGANVLTF
>TRBV6-5|TRBJ1-5
CASKGGAGNQPQHF
>TRBV6-1|TRBJ2-4
CASSEQGIGGNIQYF
>TRBV7-9|TRBJ2-2
CASSTGQGETGELFF
>TRBV7-2|TRBJ2-5
CASSAGGQTQYF
>TRBV5-8|TRBJ1-2
CASRYRTVTSYGYTF
>TRBV28|TRBJ1-5
CASSRTTGGGNQPQHF
>TRBV27|TRBJ1-2
CASSLSGLYGYTF
>TRBV27|TRBJ2-7
CASSLSTGLYEQYF
>TRBV6-5|TRBJ1-2
CATRDSLYYGYTF
>TRBV7-9|TRBJ1-2
CASSLGDFGTENGYTF
>TRBV4-1|TRBJ1-1
CASSQETALNTEAFF
>TRBV28|TRBJ1-1
CASSAAGTMNTEAFF
>TRBV5-6|TRBJ2-7
CASSLYQTTYEQYF
>TRBV5-1|TRBJ2-5
CASSPDGDGTQYF
>TRBV5-1|TRBJ1-1
CASRFGTANTEAFF
>TRBV28|TRBJ1-2
CASRIYRGGYTF
>TRBV2|TRBJ2-1
CASKPGQSSYNEQFF
>TRBV5-6|TRBJ2-2
CASSLTSTTGELFF
>TRBV27|TRBJ1-1
CASSLSWGQGDFEAFF
>TRBV6-1|TRBJ2-7
CASTLGTDLRDEQYF
>TRBV11-2|TRBJ2-1
CASSLGSGRGSYNEQFF